This T cell receptor (beta chain) was sequenced in a study of response to subunit inactivated influenza vaccine. TCRdb re-called the RT-PCR reads through MiXCR, storing one row per CDR3 protein. The sample carries more than 700,000 distinct CDR3 sequences, less than 25% recorded once. V trimming: 9 bases; J trimming: 3 bases; junction bases outside the gene matches: 14. Per germline, CDR1 MDHEN and CDR2 SYDVKM. This CDR3 spans 17 amino acids. Material: PBMCs from blood, obtained approximately 5 days after vaccination. The V gene is TRBV28, the J gene TRBJ2-7; TRBD2 aligns across 13 bases. The clonotype originates from a man aged 45-65 years who received an inactivated influenza vaccine. The chain's CDR3 is CASRTSGRRTGIYEQYF. The DNA for the CDR3 is TGTGCCAGTAGGACTAGCGGGAGAAGGACGGGGATCTACGAGCAGTACTTC.